The sequence of this TCR beta chain was determined in a study of T cell repertoires in cytomegalovirus infection. Study information: Indicated by public TCR beta signatures were CMV infection and matching HLA type. Overall study results and limits: Pooled public TCR beta family frequency picked out CMV carriers with the relevant HLA. It was HLA-C-restricted CMV-specific TCR beta clonotypes that dominated the response ex vivo.

The CDR3 totals 15 residues. The ends were cut back, 4 bases at V and 3 bases at J, with 12 bases in the middle. From germline, CDR1 is KGHDR and CDR2 SFDVKD. TCRdb analysed the reads with MiXCR anew, one entry per CDR3 protein. The table has roughly 90,000 distinct CDR3 sequences, roughly a quarter seen once. About this clonotype itself: The antigen is undetermined.

This chain links TRBV24-1 with TRBJ1-5; TRBD1 is a possible D gene (6 bases). The sequence derives from a human donor in good health (CMV status not recorded). Some clones in this sample may be carry-over from other donors' samples. This sample comprised CD8+ T cells from cultured PBMCs, obtained from culture after CMV antigen stimulation. The CDR3 is CATSERGQSNQPQHF. The CDR3 DNA reads as TGTGCCACCAGTGAACGAGGACAGTCCAATCAGCCCCAGCATTTT.